This T cell receptor beta chain is from a study of blood T cell repertoires in COVID-19. Study-level background: The origin of the acute and convalescent COVID-19 samples was the United States, Italy and Spain. PBMCs, B-cell-depleted T cells, or T cells were the source of the cDNA or gDNA that made up the material.

In the study's own analysis: For nucleated cells, counts were estimated from reference gene primer amplification. Produced via immunoSEQ multiplex PCR; TCRdb's table is partial and in-frame only. D and trimming were read from the DNA, whereas the V and J calls and clone size are those reported in that table. The table includes about 250,000 clones, more than 65% detected once. Germline V CDR1 and CDR2: KGHSH, LQKENI. Trimming took 4 bases from V and 6 from J; bases not matched to a gene: 5. The CDR3 runs 14 residues. The receptor was isolated from a man in his fifties with active or convalescent COVID-19. The chain employs TRBV18 and TRBJ1-2, with 10 bases aligning to TRBD1. Sequencing input: peripheral blood. Written as DNA, the CDR3 is TGTGCCAGCTCACTCCGGACAGGGGGAGATGGCTACACCTTC. Protein: CASSLRTGGDGYTF. Full variable domain (rest looked up from reference TRBV18 and TRBJ1-2): NAGVMQNPRHLVRRRGQEARLRCSPMKGHSHVYWYRQLPEEGLKFMVYLQKENIIDESGMPKERFSAEFPKEGPSILRIQQVVRGDSAAYFCASSLRTGGDGYTFGSGTRLTVV.